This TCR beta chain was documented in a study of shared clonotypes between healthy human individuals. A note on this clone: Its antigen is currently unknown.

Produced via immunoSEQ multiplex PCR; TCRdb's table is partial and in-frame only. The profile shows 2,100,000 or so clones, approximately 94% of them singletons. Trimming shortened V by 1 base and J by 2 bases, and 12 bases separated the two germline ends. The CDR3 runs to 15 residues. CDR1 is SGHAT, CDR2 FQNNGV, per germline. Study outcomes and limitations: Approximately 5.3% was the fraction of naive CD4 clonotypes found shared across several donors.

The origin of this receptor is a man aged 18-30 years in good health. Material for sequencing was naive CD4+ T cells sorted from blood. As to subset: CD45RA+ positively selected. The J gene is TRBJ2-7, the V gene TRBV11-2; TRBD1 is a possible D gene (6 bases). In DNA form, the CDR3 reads TGTGCCAGCAGCTTAGGGACAGTCATCGCCTACGAGCAGTACTTC. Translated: CASSLGTVIAYEQYF. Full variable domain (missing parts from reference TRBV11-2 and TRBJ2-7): EAGVAQSPRYKIIEKRQSVAFWCNPISGHATLYWYQQILGQGPKLLIQFQNNGVVDDSQLPKDRFSAERLKGVDSTLKIQPAKLEDSAVYLCASSLGTVIAYEQYFGPGTRLTVT.